This entry is about one T cell receptor (beta chain). As originally analysed: Researchers report that nucleated cell counts were estimated from reference gene primer amplification. Measured with immunoSEQ multiplex PCR; TCRdb has only the in-frame clones, and not every one. Clone size and the V and J calls come from that table; the DNA yielded D and trimming. The data show 120,000 to 150,000 clones, 80% to 85% seen once. J was trimmed by 0 bases and V by 5 bases; bases with no gene match: 10. There are 17 residues in the CDR3. Germline lookup yields CDR1 MNHEY and CDR2 SMNVEV (reference sequence). The data stem from a study of blood T cell repertoires in COVID-19. As for the study in general: T cells, B-cell-depleted T cells, or PBMCs supplied cDNA or gDNA.

Sequenced sample: peripheral blood. The J gene is TRBJ2-1, the V gene TRBV27; 7 nucleotides align to TRBD2. This receptor was identified in a human donor in a cohort sampled during active COVID-19. The CDR3 sequence: CASSAGLAVSSYNEQFF. CDR3 nucleotides: TGTGCCAGCAGTGCTGGGCTAGCGGTGAGCTCCTACAATGAGCAGTTCTTC.